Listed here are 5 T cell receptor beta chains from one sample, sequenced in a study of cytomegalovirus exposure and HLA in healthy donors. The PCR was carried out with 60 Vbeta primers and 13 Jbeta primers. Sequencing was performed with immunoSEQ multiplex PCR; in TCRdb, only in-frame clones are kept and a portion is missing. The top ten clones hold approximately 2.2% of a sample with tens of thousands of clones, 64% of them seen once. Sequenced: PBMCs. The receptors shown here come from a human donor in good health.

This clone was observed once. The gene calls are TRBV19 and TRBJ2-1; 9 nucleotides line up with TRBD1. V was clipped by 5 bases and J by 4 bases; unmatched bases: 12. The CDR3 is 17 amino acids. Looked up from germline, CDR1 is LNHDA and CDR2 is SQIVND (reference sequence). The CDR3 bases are TGTGCCAGTAGTGGGCCGGGACAGGGCTTATCTTACAATGAGCAGTTCTTC. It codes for CASSGPGQGLSYNEQFF. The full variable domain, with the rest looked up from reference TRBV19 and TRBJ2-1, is DGGITQSPKYLFRKEGQNVTLSCEQNLNHDAMYWYRQDPGQGLRLIYYSQIVNDFQKGDIAEGYSVSREKKESFPLTVTSAQKNPTAFYLCASSGPGQGLSYNEQFFGPGTRLTVL.

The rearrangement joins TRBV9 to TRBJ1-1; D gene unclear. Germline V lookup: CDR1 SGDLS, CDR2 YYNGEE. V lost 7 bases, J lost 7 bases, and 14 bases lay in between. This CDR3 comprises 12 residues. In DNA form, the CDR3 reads TGTGCCAGCGGAAGCGGGCACTATGAAGCTTTCTTT. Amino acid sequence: CASGSGHYEAFF.

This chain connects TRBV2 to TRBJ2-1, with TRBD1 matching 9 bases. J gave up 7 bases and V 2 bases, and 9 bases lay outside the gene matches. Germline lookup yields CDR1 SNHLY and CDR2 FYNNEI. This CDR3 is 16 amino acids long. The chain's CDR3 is CASSEFLGQGGNEQFF. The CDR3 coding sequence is TGTGCCAGCAGTGAATTTCTGGGACAGGGAGGAAATGAGCAGTTCTTC.

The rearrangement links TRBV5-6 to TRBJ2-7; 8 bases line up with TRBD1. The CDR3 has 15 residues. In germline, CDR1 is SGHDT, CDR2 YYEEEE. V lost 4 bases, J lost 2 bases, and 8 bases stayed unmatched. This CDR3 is CASSPWDRRTYEQYF. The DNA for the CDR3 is TGTGCCAGCAGCCCATGGGACAGGAGAACCTACGAGCAGTACTTC.

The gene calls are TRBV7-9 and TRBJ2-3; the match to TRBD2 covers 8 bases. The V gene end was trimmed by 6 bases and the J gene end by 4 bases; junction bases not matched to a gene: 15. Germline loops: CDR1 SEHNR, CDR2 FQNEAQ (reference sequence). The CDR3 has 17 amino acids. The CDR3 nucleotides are TGTGCCAGCAGAGAATTAGCGGGGTTCCTTGGGGCAGATACGCAGTATTTT. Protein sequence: CASRELAGFLGADTQYF.